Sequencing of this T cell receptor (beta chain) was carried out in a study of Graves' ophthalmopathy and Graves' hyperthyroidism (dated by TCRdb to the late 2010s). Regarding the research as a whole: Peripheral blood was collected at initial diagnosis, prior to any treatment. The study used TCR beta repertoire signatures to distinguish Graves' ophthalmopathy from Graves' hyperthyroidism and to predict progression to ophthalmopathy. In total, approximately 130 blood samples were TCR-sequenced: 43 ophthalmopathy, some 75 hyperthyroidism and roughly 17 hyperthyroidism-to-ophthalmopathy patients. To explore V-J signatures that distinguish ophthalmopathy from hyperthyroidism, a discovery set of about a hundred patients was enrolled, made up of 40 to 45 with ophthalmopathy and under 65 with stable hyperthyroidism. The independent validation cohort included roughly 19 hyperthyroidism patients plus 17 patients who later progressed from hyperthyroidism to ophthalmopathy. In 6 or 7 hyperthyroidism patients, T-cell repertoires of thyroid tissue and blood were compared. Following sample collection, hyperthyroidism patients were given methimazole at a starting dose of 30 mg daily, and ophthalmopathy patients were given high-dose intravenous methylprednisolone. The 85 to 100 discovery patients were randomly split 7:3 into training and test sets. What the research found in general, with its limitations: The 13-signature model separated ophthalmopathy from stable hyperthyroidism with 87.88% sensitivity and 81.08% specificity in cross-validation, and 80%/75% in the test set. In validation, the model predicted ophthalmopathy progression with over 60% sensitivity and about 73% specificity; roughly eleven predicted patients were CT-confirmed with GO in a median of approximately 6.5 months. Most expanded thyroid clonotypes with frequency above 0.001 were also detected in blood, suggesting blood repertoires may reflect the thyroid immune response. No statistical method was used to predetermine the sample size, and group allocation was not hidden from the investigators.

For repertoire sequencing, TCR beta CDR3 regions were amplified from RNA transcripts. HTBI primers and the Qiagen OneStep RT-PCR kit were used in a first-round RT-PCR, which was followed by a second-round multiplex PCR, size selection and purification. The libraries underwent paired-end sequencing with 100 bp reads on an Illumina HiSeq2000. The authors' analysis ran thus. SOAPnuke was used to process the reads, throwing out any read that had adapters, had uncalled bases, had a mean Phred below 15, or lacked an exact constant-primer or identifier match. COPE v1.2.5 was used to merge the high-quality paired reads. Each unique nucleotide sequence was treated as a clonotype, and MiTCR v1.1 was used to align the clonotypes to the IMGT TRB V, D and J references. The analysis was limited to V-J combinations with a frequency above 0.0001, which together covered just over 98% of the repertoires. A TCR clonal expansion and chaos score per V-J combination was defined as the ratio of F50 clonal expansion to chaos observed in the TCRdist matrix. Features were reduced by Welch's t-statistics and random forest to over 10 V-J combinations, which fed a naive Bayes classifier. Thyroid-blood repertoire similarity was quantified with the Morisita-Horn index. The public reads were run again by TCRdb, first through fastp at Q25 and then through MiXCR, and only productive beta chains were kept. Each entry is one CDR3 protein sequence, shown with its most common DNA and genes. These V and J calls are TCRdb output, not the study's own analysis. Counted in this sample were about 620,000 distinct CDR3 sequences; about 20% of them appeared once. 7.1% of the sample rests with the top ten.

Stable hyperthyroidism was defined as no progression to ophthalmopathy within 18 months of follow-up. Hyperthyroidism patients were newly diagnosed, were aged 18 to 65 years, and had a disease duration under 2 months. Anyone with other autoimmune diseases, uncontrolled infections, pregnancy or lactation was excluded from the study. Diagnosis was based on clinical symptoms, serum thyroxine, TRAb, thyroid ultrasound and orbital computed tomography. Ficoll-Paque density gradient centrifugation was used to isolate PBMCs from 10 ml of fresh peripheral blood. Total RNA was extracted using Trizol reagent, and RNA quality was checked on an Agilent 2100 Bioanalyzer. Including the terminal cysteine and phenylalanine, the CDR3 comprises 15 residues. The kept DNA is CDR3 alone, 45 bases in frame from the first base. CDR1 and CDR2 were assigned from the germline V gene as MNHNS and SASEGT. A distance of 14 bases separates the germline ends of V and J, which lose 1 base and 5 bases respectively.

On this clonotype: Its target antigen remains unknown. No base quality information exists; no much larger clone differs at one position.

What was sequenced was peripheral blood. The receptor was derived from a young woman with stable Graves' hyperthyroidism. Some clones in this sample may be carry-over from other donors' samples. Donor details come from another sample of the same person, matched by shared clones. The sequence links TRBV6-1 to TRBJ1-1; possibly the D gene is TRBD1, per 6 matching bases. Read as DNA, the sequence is TGTGCCAGCAGTGAAGTTGGGGGGGGGCTTACTGAAGCTTTCTTT. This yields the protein CASSEVGGGLTEAFF.